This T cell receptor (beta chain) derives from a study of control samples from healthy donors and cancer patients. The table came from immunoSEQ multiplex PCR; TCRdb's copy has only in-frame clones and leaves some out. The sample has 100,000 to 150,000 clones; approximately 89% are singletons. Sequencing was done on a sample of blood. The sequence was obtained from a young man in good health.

CDR3 protein: CASTTTGSYGGYTF. The CDR3 DNA sequence: TGTGCCAGTACCACGACAGGGTCCTATGGAGGCTACACCTTC. The chain carries TRBV19 and TRBJ1-2; 7 bases match TRBD1. CDR1 LNHDA and CDR2 SQIVND come from the germline V gene (reference sequence). This CDR3 spans 14 amino acids. V gave up 7 bases and J gave up 8 bases; unmatched junction bases: 13.